These 24 T cell receptor beta chains were all obtained from the same sample, sequenced in a study of shared clonotypes between healthy human individuals (TCRdb year 2020). Receptor libraries were prepared by the immunoSEQ multiplex PCR assay. TCRdb's version of the immuneACCESS table is confined to in-frame rearrangements and falls short of the full clone set. An unresolved V gene accounts for under half of the shortfall where checked; the remainder is of unknown origin. The sample table records approximately 740,000 clones; around 93% of these occur just once. The ten biggest clones cover 24% of the sample. For the CD8 naive samples, CD45RO-negative cells were positively selected for CCR7, yielding a CD45RA+CCR7+ population from which TemRA cells were excluded. Sequenced sample: naive CD8+ T cells sorted from blood. In light of the paper, this sample's cell subset or site label describes: CD45RA+CCR7+. These TCRs come from a man aged 25-45 years in good health.

The chain couples TRBV28 to TRBJ1-4; 10 positions match TRBD1. V lost 6 bases to trimming and J lost 1 base; unmatched junction nucleotides: 11. Germline CDR1 reads MDHEN; CDR2 reads SYDVKM. The CDR3 loop spans 18 amino acids. As DNA, the CDR3 is TGTGCCAGCAGAACGGACAGGGGGTATCAAGGAACTAATGAAAAACTGTTTTTT. Its protein product is CASRTDRGYQGTNEKLFF.

The V gene is TRBV19, the J gene TRBJ2-2, with D perhaps TRBD1 or TRBD2 (5 bases each). The V end lost 3 bases, the J end lost 3 bases, and 8 bases lay between the germline ends. The CDR3 has 14 amino acids. CDR1 is LNHDA, CDR2 SQIVND, per germline (reference sequence). In nucleotides, the CDR3 is TGTGCCAGTAGTATCCAGGGAGACACCGGGGAGCTGTTTTTT. Translating gives CASSIQGDTGELFF.

The rearrangement joins TRBV5-1 to TRBJ2-7; TRBD1 might be the D (6 bases). The CDR3 runs to 14 residues. Germline CDR1 reads SGHRS; CDR2 reads YFSETQ. V lost 3 bases to trimming and J lost 3 bases, with 13 bases between them. The CDR3 DNA reads TGCGCCAGCAGCTCCAGGACAGAAAGCTACGAGCAGTACTTC. It specifies CASSSRTESYEQYF.

The chain links TRBV2 to TRBJ2-7; D unresolved. Germline CDR1 is SNHLY and CDR2 is FYNNEI. Trimming left V 1 base short and J 7 bases short, with 8 bases between. The CDR3 is 12 amino acids. CDR3 sequence reads: CASSEGFGEQYF. CDR3 coding DNA: TGTGCCAGCAGTGAAGGATTTGGGGAGCAGTACTTC.

The V gene is TRBV5-4, the J gene TRBJ2-5; D remains unclear. The CDR3 covers 12 residues. The germline gives CDR1 SGHNT, CDR2 YYREEE (reference sequence). V lost 3 bases and J 2 bases, leaving 5 bases between the germline ends. CDR3 protein: CASSSGQETQYF. The CDR3 nucleotides are TGTGCCAGCAGCTCCGGGCAAGAGACCCAGTACTTC.

This clone appeared a single time. This rearrangement joins TRBV9 to TRBJ1-1; a weak D match, TRBD1 (5 bases). Trimming cost V 3 bases and J 8 bases, with 20 bases left between them. The CDR3 is 15 amino acids. Germline CDR1 is SGDLS and CDR2 is YYNGEE. CDR3 nucleotides: TGTGCCAGCAGCGCACAATCCGCAGGGACCGCCGAAGCTTTCTTT. Translated, it gives CASSAQSAGTAEAFF.

This clone was seen only once. The rearrangement joins TRBV4-2 to TRBJ1-2; no definite D call. This CDR3 contains 16 residues. Germline values: CDR1 LGHNA, CDR2 YNFKEQ. Trimming took off 4 bases at V and 0 bases at J, with 15 bases between the two ends. The CDR3 nucleotides are TGTGCCAGCAGCCGCATCCTTGCTGGAGCTAACTATGGCTACACCTTC. It translates to CASSRILAGANYGYTF.

There are a few counts of this clone. The J gene is TRBJ2-1, the V gene TRBV9; D is uncertain. Deletions cut 0 bases from V and 6 bases from J, with 13 bases between. This CDR3 spans 15 amino acids. Germline V gene data show CDR1 as SGDLS and CDR2 as YYNGEE. CDR3 in amino acids: CASSVGDSWGNEQFF. The CDR3 coding sequence is TGTGCCAGCAGCGTAGGTGACTCATGGGGCAATGAGCAGTTCTTC.

The genes are TRBV4-3 and TRBJ2-1, with TRBD2 as a possible D gene (7 bases). The germline V gene has CDR1 LGHNA and CDR2 YSLEER. The CDR3 spans 14 residues. V was clipped by 1 base and J by 9 bases, with 13 bases between them. The CDR3 loop is CASSQGGGGSEQFF. The CDR3 nucleotides are TGCGCCAGCAGCCAAGGCGGGGGCGGGAGTGAGCAGTTCTTC.

The genes are TRBV29-1 and TRBJ2-1; D gene ambiguous. CDR1 SQVTM and CDR2 ANQGSEA come from the germline V gene. The CDR3 extends over 12 amino acids. V was cut by 6 bases and J by 8 bases, with 14 bases left in between. This CDR3 is CSVFSLGHEQFF. The CDR3 nucleotides are TGCAGCGTCTTTTCCCTTGGCCATGAGCAGTTCTTC.

The chain couples TRBV13 to TRBJ2-5; TRBD2 matches at 7 bases. The DNA end is more similar to TRBJ2-7, so the J call may be wrong. Germline V gene data show CDR1 as PRHDT and CDR2 as FYEKMQ (reference sequence). This CDR3 is built from 14 residues. CDR3 nucleotide sequence: TGTGCCAGCAGCCCCCAGGGAGGGCTCCGCGAGCAGTACTTC. This translates into CASSPQGGLREQYF.

This clone appeared a single time. The chain carries TRBV11-2 and TRBJ2-7, with D possibly TRBD2 on 6 matching bases. The V gene's germline CDR1 is SGHAT and CDR2 FQNNGV. Deletions cut 5 bases from V and 2 bases from J, with 13 bases between. CDR3 size: 14 residues. The CDR3: CASSQEGPPYEQYF. CDR3 in DNA: TGTGCCAGCAGCCAGGAGGGGCCACCCTACGAGCAGTACTTC.

The gene calls are TRBV5-1 and TRBJ1-1, with D possibly being TRBD1 (5 bases). The CDR3 consists of 15 residues. The V end lost 5 bases, the J end lost 4 bases, and 18 bases lay between the germline ends. The germline gives CDR1 SGHRS, CDR2 YFSETQ. The CDR3 spells CASRDSGTWGTEAFF. The CDR3 DNA follows: TGCGCCAGCAGAGATTCCGGGACCTGGGGCACTGAAGCTTTCTTT.

The J gene is TRBJ2-2, the V gene TRBV2, with D perhaps given as TRBD1 or TRBD2 (5 bases each). Germline V gene data show CDR1 as SNHLY and CDR2 as FYNNEI. The CDR3 extends over 17 amino acids. V was shortened by 0 bases and J by 1 base, with 12 bases between the two germline ends. The DNA of the CDR3 is TGTGCCAGCAGTGAAGCAGCAGGTGGGGGGAACACCGGGGAGCTGTTTTTT. Protein: CASSEAAGGGNTGELFF.

The V and J genes are TRBV7-9 and TRBJ2-1, with D perhaps matching TRBD2 (6 bases). V dropped 5 bases and J dropped 9 bases, with 11 bases sitting between them. This CDR3 contains 12 residues. CDR1 SEHNR and CDR2 FQNEAQ come from the germline V gene (reference sequence). CDR3 sequence (DNA): TGTGCCAGCAGCCAAACCGGGGGTGAGCAGTTCTTC. Translating gives CASSQTGGEQFF.

The V and J genes are TRBV10-3 and TRBJ2-7, with TRBD2 matching 8 bases. The CDR3 has 13 amino acids. Germline CDR1 and CDR2: ENHRY and SYGVKD. The junction had 8 bases not matched to a gene; V was cut back by 10 bases and J by 3 bases. The CDR3 DNA is TGTGCCACCTCGACTAGCGCTATCTACGAGCAGTACTTC. Its protein product is CATSTSAIYEQYF.

V usage is TRBV5-1 and J usage is TRBJ2-7; 9 bases agree with TRBD1. CDR3 length: 16 amino acids. The germline gives CDR1 SGHRS, CDR2 YFSETQ. V lost 4 bases to trimming and J lost 2 bases; unmatched junction nucleotides: 10. CDR3 residues: CASSTNRDRVTYEQYF. The CDR3 DNA is TGCGCCAGCAGCACAAACCGGGACAGGGTTACCTACGAGCAGTACTTC.

The chain links TRBV27 to TRBJ1-1; D possibly corresponds to TRBD1 (6 bases). The V end lost 8 bases, the J end lost 3 bases, and 19 bases lay between the germline ends. CDR1 MNHEY and CDR2 SMNVEV come from the germline V gene (reference sequence). This CDR3 spans 15 amino acids. DNA for the CDR3: TGTGCCAGCGAAAGCAGGGGAAGTAGACACACTGAAGCTTTCTTT. It encodes CASESRGSRHTEAFF.

The chain recombines TRBV15 with TRBJ2-7, with TRBD2 matching 7 bases. Germline CDR1 LNHNV, CDR2 YYDKDF (reference sequence). This CDR3 contains 13 residues. V was clipped by 5 bases and J by 4 bases; unmatched bases: 5. The CDR3 coding sequence is TGTGCCACCAGCCTGGGGGAGGGTTACGAGCAGTACTTC. Protein product: CATSLGEGYEQYF.

The chain joins TRBV28 to TRBJ2-2, with 7 positions matching TRBD2. The CDR3 has 19 amino acids. Per germline, CDR1 MDHEN and CDR2 SYDVKM. The V segment lost 2 bases and the J segment 0 bases; nucleotides outside the gene matches: 12. The CDR3 nucleotides are TGTGCCAGCAGTTTAAGGCCGGCTAGCGGTGTCGCGAACACCGGGGAGCTGTTTTTT. Translation: CASSLRPASGVANTGELFF.

The chain recombines TRBV6-1 with TRBJ2-2, with TRBD1 as a possible D gene (5 bases). The CDR3 length is 13 residues. Trimming shortened V by 6 bases and J by 3 bases, and 8 bases separated the two germline ends. Per germline, CDR1 MNHNS and CDR2 SASEGT. The CDR3 nucleotides are TGTGCCAGCAGGACAGAGTACACCGGGGAGCTGTTTTTT. This sequence encodes CASRTEYTGELFF.

This chain joins TRBV10-1 and TRBJ2-1; 10 bases line up with TRBD1. The CDR3 has 16 residues. V trimming: 5 bases; J trimming: 8 bases; junction bases outside the gene matches: 12. The germline V gene has CDR1 WNHNN and CDR2 SYGVQD (reference sequence). The DNA of the CDR3 is TGCGCCAGCAGTTATGTCCGGGACAGGGGCCTTGATGAGCAGTTCTTC. As protein: CASSYVRDRGLDEQFF.

The rearrangement links TRBV27 to TRBJ2-7; 7 bases align to TRBD1. The junction had 6 bases not matched to a gene; V was cut back by 6 bases and J by 7 bases. The V gene's germline CDR1 is MNHEY and CDR2 SMNVEV (reference sequence). The CDR3 totals 12 residues. The DNA of the CDR3 is TGTGCCAGCAGGGGACAGCTGGTAGAGCAGTACTTC. Its translation: CASRGQLVEQYF.

With regard to this clone: This specimen includes other DNA sequences encoding the same CDR3. V gene TRBV6-5 combines with J gene TRBJ1-1; D gene ambiguous. Between the trimmed V and J ends, which lost 3 bases and 1 base, there was a span of 6 bases. Germline CDR1 and CDR2: MNHEY and SVGAGI. The CDR3 has 13 amino acids. CDR3 loop: CASSYKANTEAFF. The CDR3 nucleotides are TGTGCCAGCAGTTATAAAGCGAACACTGAAGCTTTCTTT.